This T cell receptor beta chain was sequenced for a study of radiotherapy plus CTLA-4 blockade in lung cancer. Study-level information: Objective response rate was about 20%; disease control rate, around 31%.

Some clones are missing from TCRdb's copy, which holds only in-frame ones; the method was immunoSEQ multiplex PCR. Of about 120,000 clones in the sample, around 90% were seen once. This clone was seen just once. Antigen: not known. Regarding the study as a whole: TCR clones originating in tumors grew in number in blood after radiotherapy plus ipilimumab.

With V trimmed by 4 bases and J by 2 bases, 8 bases remained unmatched. The germline V gene has CDR1 SEHNR and CDR2 FQNEAQ (reference sequence). The CDR3 consists of 17 residues. Receiving focal radiation plus CTLA-4 blockade with ipilimumab were patients who had chemo-refractory metastatic non-small-cell lung cancer. The source was peripheral blood, collected from a patient treated with radiotherapy plus ipilimumab. The sequence came from a human donor with non-small cell lung cancer that progressed on radiotherapy plus ipilimumab. The rearrangement joins TRBV7-9 to TRBJ2-3; 11 nucleotides line up with TRBD2. CDR3 coding DNA: TGTGCCAGCAGCTATAATCCACTAGCGGGGGACACAGATACGCAGTATTTT. Its protein product is CASSYNPLAGDTDTQYF.